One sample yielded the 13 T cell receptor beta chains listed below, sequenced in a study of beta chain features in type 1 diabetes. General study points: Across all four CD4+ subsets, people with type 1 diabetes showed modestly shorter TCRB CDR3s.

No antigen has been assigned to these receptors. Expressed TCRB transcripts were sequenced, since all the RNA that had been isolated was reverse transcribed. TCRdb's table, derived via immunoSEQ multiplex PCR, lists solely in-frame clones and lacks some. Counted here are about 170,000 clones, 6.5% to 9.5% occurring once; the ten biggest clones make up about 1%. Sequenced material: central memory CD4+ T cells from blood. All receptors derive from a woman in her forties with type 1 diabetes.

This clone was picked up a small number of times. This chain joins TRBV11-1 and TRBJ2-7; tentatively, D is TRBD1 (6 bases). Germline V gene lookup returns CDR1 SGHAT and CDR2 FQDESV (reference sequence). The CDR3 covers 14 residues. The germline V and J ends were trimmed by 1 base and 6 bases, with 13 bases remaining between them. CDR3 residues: CASSLGAGEREQYF. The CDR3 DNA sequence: TGTGCCAGCAGCTTAGGGGCAGGGGAGCGCGAGCAGTACTTC. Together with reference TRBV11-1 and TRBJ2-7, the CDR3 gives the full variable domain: EAEVAQSPRYKITEKSQAVAFWCDPISGHATLYWYRQILGQGPELLVQFQDESVVDDSQLPKDRFSAERLKGVDSTLKIQPAELGDSAMYLCASSLGAGEREQYFGPGTRLTVT.

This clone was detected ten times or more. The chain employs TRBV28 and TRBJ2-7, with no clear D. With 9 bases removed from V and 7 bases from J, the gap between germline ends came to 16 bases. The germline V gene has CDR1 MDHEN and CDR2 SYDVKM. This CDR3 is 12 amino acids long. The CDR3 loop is CASKSLVGEQYF. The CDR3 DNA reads TGTGCCAGTAAAAGTTTAGTCGGGGAGCAGTACTTC.

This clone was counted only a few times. Here the CDR3 DNA reads TGTGCCAGCAGCACGGGACTAGCGGGGGCCTCCTACAATGAGCAGTTCTTC. Translating gives CASSTGLAGASYNEQFF. The chain couples TRBV9 to TRBJ2-1; 14 nucleotides align to TRBD2. The CDR3 totals 17 residues. The germline V gene encodes CDR1 SGDLS and CDR2 YYNGEE. With V trimmed by 4 bases and J by 0 bases, 3 bases remained unmatched.

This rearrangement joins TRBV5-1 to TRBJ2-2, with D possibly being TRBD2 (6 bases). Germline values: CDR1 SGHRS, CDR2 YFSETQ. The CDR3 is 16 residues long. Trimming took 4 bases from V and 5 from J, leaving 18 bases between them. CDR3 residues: CASSRLGLGSTGELFF. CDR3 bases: TGCGCCAGCAGCCGACTAGGCCTAGGTAGTACCGGGGAGCTGTTTTTT.

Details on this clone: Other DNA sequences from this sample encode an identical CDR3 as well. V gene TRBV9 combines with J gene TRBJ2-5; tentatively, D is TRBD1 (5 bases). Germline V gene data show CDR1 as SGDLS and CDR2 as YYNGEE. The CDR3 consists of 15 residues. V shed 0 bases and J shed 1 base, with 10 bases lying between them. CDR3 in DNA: TGTGCCAGCAGCGTAGGGGTCCAGGGCCAAGAGACCCAGTACTTC. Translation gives CASSVGVQGQETQYF.

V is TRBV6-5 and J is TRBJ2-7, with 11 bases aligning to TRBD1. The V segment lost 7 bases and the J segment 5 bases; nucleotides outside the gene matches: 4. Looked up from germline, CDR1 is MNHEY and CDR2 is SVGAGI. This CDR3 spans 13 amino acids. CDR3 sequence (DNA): TGTGCCAGCAAAAGGACAGGGGGCGACGAGCAGTACTTC. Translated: CASKRTGGDEQYF.

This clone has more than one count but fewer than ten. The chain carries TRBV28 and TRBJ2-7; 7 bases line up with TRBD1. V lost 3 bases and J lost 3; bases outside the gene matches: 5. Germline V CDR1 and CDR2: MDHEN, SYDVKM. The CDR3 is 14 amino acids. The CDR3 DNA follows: TGTGCCAGCAGTTTCTCAGGGGGTATCTACGAGCAGTACTTC. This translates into CASSFSGGIYEQYF. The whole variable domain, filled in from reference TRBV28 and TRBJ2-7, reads DVKVTQSSRYLVKRTGEKVFLECVQDMDHENMFWYRQDPGLGLRLIYFSYDVKMKEKGDIPEGYSVSREKKERFSLILESASTNQTSMYLCASSFSGGIYEQYFGPGTRLTVT.

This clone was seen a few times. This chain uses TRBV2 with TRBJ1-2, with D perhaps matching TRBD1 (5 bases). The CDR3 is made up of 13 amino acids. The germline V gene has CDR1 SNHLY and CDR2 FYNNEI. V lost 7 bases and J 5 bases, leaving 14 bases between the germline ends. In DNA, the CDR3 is TGTGCCAGCAACCTTCTGGGGCCGTATGGCTACACCTTC. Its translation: CASNLLGPYGYTF.

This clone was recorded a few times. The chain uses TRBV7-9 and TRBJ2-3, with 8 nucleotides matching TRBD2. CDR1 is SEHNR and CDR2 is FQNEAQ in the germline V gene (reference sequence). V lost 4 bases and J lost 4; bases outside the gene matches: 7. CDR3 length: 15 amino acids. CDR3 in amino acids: CASSSSGSGADTQYF. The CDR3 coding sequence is TGTGCCAGCAGCTCCAGCGGGAGTGGCGCAGATACGCAGTATTTT.

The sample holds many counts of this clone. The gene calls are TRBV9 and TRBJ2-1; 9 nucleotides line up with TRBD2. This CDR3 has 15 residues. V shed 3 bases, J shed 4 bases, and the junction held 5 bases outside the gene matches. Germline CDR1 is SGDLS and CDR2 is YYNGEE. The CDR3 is CASSARLAAYNEQFF. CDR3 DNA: TGTGCCAGCAGCGCCCGACTAGCGGCGTACAATGAGCAGTTCTTC.

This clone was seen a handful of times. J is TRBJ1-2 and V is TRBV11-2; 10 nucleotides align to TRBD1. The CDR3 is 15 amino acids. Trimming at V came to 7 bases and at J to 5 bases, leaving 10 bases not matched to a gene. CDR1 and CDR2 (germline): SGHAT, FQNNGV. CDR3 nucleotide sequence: TGTGCCAGCACCGAAGGGACAGGGGCGTCGTATGGCTACACCTTC. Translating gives CASTEGTGASYGYTF.

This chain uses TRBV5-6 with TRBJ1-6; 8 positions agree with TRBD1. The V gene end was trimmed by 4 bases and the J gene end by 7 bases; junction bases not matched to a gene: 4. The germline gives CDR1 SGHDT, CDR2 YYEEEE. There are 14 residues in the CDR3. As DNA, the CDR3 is TGTGCCAGCAGCGCGGACAGGGAAAATTCACCCCTCCACTTT. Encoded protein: CASSADRENSPLHF. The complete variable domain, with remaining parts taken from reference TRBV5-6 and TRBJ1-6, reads DAGVTQSPTHLIKTRGQQVTLRCSPKSGHDTVSWYQQALGQGPQFIFQYYEEEERQRGNFPDRFSGHQFPNYSSELNVNALLLGDSALYLCASSADRENSPLHFGNGTRLTVT.

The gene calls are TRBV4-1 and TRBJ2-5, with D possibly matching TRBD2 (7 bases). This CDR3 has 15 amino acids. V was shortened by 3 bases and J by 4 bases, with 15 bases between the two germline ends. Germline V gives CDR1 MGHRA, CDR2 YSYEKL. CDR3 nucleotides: TGCGCCAGCAGCCATGGTGCGGGGGCGGCAGAGACCCAGTACTTC. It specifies CASSHGAGAAETQYF.